The following is a T cell receptor (beta chain) sequence with its context. No antigen is known for it. Generated by immunoSEQ multiplex PCR, the TCRdb table keeps only in-frame clones and is missing some. The repertoire holds about 110,000 clones, with around 89% as singletons. The sample comes from a study of PD-1 blockade in classical Hodgkin lymphoma. Background on the study: Patients were dosed intravenously with nivolumab at 3 mg/kg every 2 weeks.

Overall study results and limits: In CD4+ cells, TCR diversity went up significantly by C4D1, but in CD8+ cells it did not. Complete responders' diversity at baseline resembled that of newly diagnosed patients.

Every patient was affected by relapse after autologous stem cell transplantation, while exposure to brentuximab vedotin was not uniform. V lost 6 bases and J lost 4, with 22 bases in between. Germline CDR1 reads SGHNT; CDR2 reads YYREEE (reference sequence). The CDR3 is 16 amino acids. The sample here was peripheral blood mononuclear cells (PBMCs), taken before the second cycle of nivolumab. The receptor was isolated from a human donor with classical Hodgkin lymphoma. The chain employs TRBV5-4 and TRBJ1-1; maybe TRBD1 (6 bases). The CDR3 spells CASTPSGAGFGTEAFF. In nucleotides, the CDR3 is TGTGCCAGCACCCCGTCAGGGGCAGGGTTCGGCACTGAAGCTTTCTTT.